This T cell receptor beta chain is drawn from a study of shared T cell receptors in the human thymus. TCRdb keeps only in-frame clones here, not all; method: immunoSEQ multiplex PCR. The data hold over 65,000 clones, with nearly 95% observed a single time. V was trimmed by 6 bases and J by 1 base, leaving 16 bases between them. Per the germline V gene, CDR1 is MNHEY and CDR2 is SMNVEV (reference sequence). This CDR3 has 16 residues. This clone was recorded only once. The material sequenced was thymocytes. The origin of this receptor is a human donor. This rearrangement joins TRBV27 to TRBJ1-5; D is undetermined. The DNA of the CDR3 is TGTGCCAGCAGCCCCTGCGGACCCGAGAGCAATCAGCCCCAGCATTTT. Residues: CASSPCGPESNQPQHF.